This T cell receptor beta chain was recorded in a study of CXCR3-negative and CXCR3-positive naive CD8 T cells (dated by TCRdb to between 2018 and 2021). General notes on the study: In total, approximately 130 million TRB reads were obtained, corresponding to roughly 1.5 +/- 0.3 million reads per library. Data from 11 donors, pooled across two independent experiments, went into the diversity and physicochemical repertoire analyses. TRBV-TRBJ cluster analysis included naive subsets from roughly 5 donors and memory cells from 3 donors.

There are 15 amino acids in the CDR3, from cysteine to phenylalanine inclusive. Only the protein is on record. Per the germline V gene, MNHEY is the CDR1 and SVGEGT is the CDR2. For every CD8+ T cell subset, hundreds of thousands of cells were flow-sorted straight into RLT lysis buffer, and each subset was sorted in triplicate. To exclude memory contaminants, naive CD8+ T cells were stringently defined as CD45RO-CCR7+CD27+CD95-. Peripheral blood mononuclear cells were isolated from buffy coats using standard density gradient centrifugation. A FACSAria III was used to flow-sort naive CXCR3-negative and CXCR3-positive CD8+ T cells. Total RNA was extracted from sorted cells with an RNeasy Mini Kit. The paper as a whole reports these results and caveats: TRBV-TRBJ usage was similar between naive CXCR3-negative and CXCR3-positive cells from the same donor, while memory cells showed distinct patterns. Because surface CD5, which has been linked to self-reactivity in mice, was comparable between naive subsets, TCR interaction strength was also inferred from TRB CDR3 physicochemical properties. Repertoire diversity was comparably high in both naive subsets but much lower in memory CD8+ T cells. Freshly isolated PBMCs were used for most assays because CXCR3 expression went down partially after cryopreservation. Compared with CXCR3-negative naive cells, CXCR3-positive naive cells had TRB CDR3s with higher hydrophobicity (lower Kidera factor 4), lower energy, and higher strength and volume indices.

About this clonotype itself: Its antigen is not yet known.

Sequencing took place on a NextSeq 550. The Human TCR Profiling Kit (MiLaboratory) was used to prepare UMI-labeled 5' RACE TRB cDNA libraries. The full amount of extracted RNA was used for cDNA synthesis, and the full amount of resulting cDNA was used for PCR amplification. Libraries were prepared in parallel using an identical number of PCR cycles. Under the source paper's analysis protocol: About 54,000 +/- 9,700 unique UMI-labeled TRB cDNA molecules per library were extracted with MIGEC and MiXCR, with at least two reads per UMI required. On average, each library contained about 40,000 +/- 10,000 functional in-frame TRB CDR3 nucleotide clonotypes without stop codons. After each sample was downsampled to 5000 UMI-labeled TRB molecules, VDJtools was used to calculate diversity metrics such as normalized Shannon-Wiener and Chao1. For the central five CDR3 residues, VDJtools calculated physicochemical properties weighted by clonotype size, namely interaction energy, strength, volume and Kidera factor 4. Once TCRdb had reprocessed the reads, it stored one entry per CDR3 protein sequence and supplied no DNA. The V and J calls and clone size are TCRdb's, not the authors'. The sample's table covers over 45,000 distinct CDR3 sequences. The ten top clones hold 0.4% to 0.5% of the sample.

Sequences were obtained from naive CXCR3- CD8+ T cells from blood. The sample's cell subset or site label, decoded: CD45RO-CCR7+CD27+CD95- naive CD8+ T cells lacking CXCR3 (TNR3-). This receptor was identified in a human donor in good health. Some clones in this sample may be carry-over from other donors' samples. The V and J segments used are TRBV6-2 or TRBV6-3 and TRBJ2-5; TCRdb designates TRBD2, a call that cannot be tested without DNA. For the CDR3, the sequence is CASSFQTSAGETQYF.